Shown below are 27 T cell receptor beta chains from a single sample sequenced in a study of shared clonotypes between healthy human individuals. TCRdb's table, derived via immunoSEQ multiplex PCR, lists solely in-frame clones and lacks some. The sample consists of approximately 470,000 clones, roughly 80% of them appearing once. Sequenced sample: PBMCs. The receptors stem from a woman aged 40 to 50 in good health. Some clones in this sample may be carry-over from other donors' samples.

As DNA, the CDR3 is TGCAGCGTTGACCGGGATGGCTACACCTTC. It encodes CSVDRDGYTF. V usage is TRBV29-1 and J usage is TRBJ1-2; no reliable D call. The CDR3 has 10 residues. V gave up 3 bases and J gave up 6 bases, with 5 bases separating them. Germline CDR1 SQVTM, CDR2 ANQGSEA.

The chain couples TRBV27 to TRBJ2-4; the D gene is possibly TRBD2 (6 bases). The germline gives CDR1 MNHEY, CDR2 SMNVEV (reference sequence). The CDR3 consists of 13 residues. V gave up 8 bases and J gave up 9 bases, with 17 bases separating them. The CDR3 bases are TGTGCCAGCGGACGACTAGGGCAAAGCATTCAGTACTTC. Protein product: CASGRLGQSIQYF.

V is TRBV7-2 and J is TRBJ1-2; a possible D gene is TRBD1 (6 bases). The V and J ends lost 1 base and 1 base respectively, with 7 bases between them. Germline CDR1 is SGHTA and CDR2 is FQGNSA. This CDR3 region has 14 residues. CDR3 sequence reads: CASSLEGVNYGYTF. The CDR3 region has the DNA TGTGCCAGCAGCTTAGAGGGGGTTAACTATGGCTACACCTTC. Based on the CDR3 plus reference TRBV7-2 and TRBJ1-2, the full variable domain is GAGVSQSPSNKVTEKGKDVELRCDPISGHTALYWYRQSLGQGLEFLIYFQGNSAPDKSGLPSDRFSAERTGGSVSTLTIQRTQQEDSAVYLCASSLEGVNYGYTFGSGTRLTVV.

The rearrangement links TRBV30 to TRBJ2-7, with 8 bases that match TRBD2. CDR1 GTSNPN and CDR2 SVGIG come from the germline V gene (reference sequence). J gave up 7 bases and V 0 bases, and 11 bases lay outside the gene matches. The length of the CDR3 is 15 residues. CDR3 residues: CAWSVGLAGAREQYF. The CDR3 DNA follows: TGTGCCTGGAGTGTAGGTCTAGCGGGTGCTCGGGAGCAGTACTTC.

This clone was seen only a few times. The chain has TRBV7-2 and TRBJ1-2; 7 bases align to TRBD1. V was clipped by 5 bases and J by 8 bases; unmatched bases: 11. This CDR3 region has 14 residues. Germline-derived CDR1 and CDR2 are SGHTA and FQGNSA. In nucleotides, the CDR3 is TGTGCCAGCAGCCCGGGGACAGTCCAAGGGGGCTACACCTTC. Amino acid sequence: CASSPGTVQGGYTF. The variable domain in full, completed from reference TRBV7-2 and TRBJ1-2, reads GAGVSQSPSNKVTEKGKDVELRCDPISGHTALYWYRQSLGQGLEFLIYFQGNSAPDKSGLPSDRFSAERTGGSVSTLTIQRTQQEDSAVYLCASSPGTVQGGYTFGSGTRLTVV.

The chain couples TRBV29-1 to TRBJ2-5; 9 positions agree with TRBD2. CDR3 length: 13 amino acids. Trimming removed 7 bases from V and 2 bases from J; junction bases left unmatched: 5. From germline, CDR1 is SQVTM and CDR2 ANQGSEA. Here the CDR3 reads CSALTSGQETQYF. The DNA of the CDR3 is TGCAGCGCCTTAACTAGCGGGCAAGAGACCCAGTACTTC.

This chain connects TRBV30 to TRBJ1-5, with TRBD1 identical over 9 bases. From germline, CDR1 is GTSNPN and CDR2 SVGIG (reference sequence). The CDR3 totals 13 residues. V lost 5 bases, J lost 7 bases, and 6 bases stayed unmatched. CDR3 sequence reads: CAWETGGGQPQHF. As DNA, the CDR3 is TGTGCCTGGGAGACAGGGGGTGGACAGCCCCAGCATTTT.

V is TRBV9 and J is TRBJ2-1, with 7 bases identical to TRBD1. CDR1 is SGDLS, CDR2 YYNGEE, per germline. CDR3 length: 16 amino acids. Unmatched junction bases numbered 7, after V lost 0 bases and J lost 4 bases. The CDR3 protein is CASSVGTGTDYNEQFF. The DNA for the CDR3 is TGTGCCAGCAGCGTAGGGACCGGGACAGATTACAATGAGCAGTTCTTC.

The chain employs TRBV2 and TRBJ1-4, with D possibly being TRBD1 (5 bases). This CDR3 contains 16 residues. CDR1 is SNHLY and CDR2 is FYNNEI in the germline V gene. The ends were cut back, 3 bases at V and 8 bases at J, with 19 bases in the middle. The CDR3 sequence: CASSDQLRGTEEKLFF. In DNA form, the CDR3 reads TGTGCCAGCAGTGATCAGTTAAGGGGCACCGAAGAAAAACTGTTTTTT.

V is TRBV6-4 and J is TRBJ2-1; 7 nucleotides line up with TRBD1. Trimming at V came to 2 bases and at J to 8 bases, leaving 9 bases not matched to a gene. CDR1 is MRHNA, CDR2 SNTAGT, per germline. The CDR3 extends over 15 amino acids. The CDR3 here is CASSDRDRAVDEQFF. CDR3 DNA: TGTGCCAGCAGTGACAGAGACAGGGCAGTCGATGAGCAGTTCTTC.

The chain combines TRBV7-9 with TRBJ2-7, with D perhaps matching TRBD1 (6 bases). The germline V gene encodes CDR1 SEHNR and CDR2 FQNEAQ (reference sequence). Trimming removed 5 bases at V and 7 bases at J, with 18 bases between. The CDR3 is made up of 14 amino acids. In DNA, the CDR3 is TGTGCCAGCAGCCATGCCGGGACACTTACGGAGCAGTACTTC. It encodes CASSHAGTLTEQYF.

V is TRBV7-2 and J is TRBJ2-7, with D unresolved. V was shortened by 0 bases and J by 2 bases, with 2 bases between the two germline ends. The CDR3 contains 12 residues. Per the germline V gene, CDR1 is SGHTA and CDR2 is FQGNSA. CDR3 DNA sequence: TGTGCCAGCAGCTTAGCCACCTACGAGCAGTACTTC. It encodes CASSLATYEQYF.

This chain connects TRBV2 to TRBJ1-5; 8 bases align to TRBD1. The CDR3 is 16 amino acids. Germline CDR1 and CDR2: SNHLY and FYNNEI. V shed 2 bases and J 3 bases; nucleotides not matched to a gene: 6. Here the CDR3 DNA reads TGTGCCAGCAGTGAACAGGGGGCGATGAACAATCAGCCCCAGCATTTT. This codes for CASSEQGAMNNQPQHF.

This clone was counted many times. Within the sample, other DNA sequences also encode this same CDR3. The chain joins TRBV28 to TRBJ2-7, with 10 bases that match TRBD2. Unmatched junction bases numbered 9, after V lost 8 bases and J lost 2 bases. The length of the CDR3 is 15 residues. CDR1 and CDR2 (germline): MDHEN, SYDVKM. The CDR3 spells CASRRQAGGTYEQYF. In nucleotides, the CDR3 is TGTGCCAGCCGACGGCAAGCGGGAGGGACCTACGAGCAGTACTTC.

CDR3 in amino acids: CAISSADPTETQYF. As DNA, the CDR3 is TGTGCCATCTCTAGTGCCGACCCCACAGAGACCCAGTACTTC. The V and J genes are TRBV10-3 and TRBJ2-5, with D unresolved. Germline V gene sequence: CDR1 ENHRY, CDR2 SYGVKD. V was pared by 8 bases and J by 4 bases, with 17 bases between. The CDR3 is 14 residues long.

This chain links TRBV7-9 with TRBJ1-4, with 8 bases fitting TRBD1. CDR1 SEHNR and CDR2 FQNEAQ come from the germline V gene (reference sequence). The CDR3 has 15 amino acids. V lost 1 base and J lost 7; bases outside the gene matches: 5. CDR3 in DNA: TGTGCCAGCAGCTTAGGCGTGGGACAGGCTGAAAAACTGTTTTTT. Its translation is CASSLGVGQAEKLFF.

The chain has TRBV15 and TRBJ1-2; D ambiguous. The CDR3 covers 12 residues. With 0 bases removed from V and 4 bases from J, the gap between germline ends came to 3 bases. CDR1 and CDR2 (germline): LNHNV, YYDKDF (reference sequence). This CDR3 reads CATSRELYGYTF. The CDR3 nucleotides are TGTGCCACCAGCAGAGAGCTCTATGGCTACACCTTC. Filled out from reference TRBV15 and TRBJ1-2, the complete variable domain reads DAMVIQNPRYQVTQFGKPVTLSCSQTLNHNVMYWYQQKSSQAPKLLFHYYDKDFNNEADTPDNFQSRRPNTSFCFLDIRSPGLGDTAMYLCATSRELYGYTFGSGTRLTVV.

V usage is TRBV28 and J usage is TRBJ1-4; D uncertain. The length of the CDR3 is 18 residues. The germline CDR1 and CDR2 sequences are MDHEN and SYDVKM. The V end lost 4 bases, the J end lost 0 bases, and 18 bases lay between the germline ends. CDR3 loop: CASSWARSFFSTNEKLFF. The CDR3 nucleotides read TGTGCCAGCAGTTGGGCCAGATCTTTTTTTTCAACTAATGAAAAACTGTTTTTT.

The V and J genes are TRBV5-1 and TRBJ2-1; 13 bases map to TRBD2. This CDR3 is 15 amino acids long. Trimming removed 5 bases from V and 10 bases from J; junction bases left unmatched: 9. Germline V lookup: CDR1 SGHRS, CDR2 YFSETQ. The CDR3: CASSYGTSGAGEQFF. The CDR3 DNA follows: TGCGCCAGCAGTTACGGGACTAGCGGGGCAGGAGAGCAGTTCTTC.

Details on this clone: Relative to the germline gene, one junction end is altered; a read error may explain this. CDR3 sequence reads: CATSREEGGQLF. DNA for the CDR3: TGTGCCACCAGCAGAGAGGAAGGCGGGCAACTCTTC. The chain couples TRBV15 to TRBJ2-1, with D possibly being TRBD2 (5 bases). The CDR3 consists of 12 residues. Germline V gene sequence: CDR1 LNHNV, CDR2 YYDKDF (reference sequence).

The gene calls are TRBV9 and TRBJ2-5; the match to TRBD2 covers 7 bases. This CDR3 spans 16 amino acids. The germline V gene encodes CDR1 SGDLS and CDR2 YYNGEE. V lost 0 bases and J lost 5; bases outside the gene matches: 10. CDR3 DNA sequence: TGTGCCAGCAGCGTAGGCGGCTCGGGAGGTGAGGAGACCCAGTACTTC. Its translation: CASSVGGSGGEETQYF.

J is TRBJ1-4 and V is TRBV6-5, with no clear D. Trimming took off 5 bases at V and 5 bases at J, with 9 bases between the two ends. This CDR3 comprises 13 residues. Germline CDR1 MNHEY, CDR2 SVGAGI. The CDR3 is CASSAVLNEKLFF. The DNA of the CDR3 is TGTGCCAGCAGTGCTGTCCTAAATGAAAAACTGTTTTTT.

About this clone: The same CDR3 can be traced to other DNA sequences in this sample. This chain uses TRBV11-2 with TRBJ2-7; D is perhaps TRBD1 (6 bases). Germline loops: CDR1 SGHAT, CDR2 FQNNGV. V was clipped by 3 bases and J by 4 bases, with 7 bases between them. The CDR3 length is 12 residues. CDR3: CASSLQGYEQYF. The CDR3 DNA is TGTGCCAGCAGCTTGCAGGGGTACGAGCAGTACTTC.

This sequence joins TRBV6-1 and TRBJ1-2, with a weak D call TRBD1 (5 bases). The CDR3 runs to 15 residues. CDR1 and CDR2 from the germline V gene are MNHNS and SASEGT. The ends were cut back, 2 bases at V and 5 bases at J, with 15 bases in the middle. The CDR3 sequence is CASSESGGVGYGYTF. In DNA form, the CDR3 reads TGTGCCAGCAGTGAATCAGGAGGGGTAGGGTATGGCTACACCTTC.

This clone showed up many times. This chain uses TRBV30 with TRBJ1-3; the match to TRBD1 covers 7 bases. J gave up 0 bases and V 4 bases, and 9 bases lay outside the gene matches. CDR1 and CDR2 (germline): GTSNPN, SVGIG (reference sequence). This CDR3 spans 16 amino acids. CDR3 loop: CAWMSLGQSSGNTIYF. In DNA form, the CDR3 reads TGTGCCTGGATGTCGTTGGGACAGAGCTCTGGAAACACCATATATTTT.

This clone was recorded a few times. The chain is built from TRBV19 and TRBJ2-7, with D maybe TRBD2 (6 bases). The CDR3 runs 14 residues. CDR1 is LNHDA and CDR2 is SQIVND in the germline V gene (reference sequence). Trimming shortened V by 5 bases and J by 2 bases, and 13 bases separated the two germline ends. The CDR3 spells CASSQAGLTYEQYF. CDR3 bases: TGTGCCAGTAGTCAAGCGGGCCTAACCTACGAGCAGTACTTC.

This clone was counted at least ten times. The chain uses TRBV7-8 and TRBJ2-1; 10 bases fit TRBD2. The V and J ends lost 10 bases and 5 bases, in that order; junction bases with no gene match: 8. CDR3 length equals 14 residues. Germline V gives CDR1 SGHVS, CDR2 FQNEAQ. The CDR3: CATVKREGHNEQFF. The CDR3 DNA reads TGTGCCACCGTCAAGCGGGAGGGTCACAATGAGCAGTTCTTC.